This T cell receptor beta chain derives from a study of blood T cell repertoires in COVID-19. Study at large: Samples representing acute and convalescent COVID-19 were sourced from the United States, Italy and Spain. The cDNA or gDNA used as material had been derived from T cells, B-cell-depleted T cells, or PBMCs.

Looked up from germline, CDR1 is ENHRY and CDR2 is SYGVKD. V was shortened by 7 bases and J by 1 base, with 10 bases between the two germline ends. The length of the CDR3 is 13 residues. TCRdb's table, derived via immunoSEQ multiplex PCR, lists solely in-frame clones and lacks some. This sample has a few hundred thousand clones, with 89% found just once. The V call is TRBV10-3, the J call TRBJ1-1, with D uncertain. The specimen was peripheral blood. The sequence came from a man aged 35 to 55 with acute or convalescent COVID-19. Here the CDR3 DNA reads TGTGCCATCAAAGAGGGCACGAACACTGAAGCTTTCTTT. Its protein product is CAIKEGTNTEAFF.